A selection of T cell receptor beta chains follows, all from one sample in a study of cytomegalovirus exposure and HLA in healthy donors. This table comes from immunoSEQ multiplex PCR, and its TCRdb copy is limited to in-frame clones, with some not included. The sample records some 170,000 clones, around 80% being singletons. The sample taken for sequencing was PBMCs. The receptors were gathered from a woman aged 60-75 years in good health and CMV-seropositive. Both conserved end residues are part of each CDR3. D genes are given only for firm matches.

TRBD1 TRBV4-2 CASSQEQGYYEQYF
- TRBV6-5 CASNAGAGYTF
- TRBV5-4 CASSLQGTDTQYF
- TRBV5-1 CASSLSRNNEQFF
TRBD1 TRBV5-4 CASSFQRGPEAFF
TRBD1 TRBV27 CASSPGQPGRNEQYF
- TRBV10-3 CAIKNWDSSYEQYF
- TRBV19 CASSSTTLGGYTF
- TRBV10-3 CAISESVQGSGELFF
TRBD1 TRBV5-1 CASSLSGQGALDGYTF
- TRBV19 CASSRDGLTYEQYF
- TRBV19 CASSTSLEGANLLGANVLTF
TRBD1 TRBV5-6 CASSLRGPHSGNTIYF
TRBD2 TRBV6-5 CASSSGLAGGFYEQYF
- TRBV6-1 CASSRETLGAQHF
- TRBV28 CASSLSPGVGDYGYTF
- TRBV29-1 CSVEGTRQETQYF
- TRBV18 CASSPEGSYGYTF
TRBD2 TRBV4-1 CASRLAGGSYEQYF
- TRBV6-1 CASKRELAGELFF
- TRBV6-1 CASSQGRDQPQHF
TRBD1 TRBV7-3 CASSLDGTGGVTDTQYF
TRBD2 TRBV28 CASSSSGAGGWETQYF
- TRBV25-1 CGYRYGELFF
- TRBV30 CAWSGGREGEKLFF
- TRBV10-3 CAISESYPSNYGYTF
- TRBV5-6 CASSYQLRNTEAFF
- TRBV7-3 CASSLRLEGEQFF
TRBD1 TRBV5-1 CASSFKGADTGELFF
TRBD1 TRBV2 CASRQGAYNSPLHF